This T cell receptor (beta chain) was captured in a study of beta chain features in type 1 diabetes. Germline-derived CDR1 and CDR2 are SGHTA and FQGNSA. The CDR3 consists of 16 residues. V lost 5 bases and J lost 7; bases outside the gene matches: 15. Blood was collected once per donor into heparin, averaging about 110 mL. The table lists this clone with a few counts. Its target is not known. Study-level points and caveats: VDJ junctions from patients with type 1 diabetes contained fewer insertions and more deletions. TCRB CDR3 length was moderately but significantly reduced in all four CD4+ subsets of Type 1 diabetes patients.

Expressed TCRB transcripts were sequenced, since all the RNA that had been isolated was reverse transcribed. About 3.57 million reads, on average, came from each naive, central memory and regulatory T cell sample. Profiled with immunoSEQ multiplex PCR; TCRdb holds only in-frame clones, not every one. The sample lists about 330,000 clones, approximately 9.9% occurring once. This sequence was found in a woman in her twenties or thirties in good health. The sequenced material came from naive CD4+ T cells from blood. This chain connects TRBV7-2 to TRBJ1-2; the match to TRBD1 covers 8 bases. As DNA, the CDR3 is TGTGCCAGCAGCCCGAGGACAGGGAGTCTCCCCTCTGGCTACACCTTC. Translating gives CASSPRTGSLPSGYTF.